The 9 T cell receptor beta chains below were found in one sample sequenced in a study of blood T cell repertoires in COVID-19. Produced via immunoSEQ multiplex PCR; TCRdb's table is partial and in-frame only. The data contain more than 200,000 clones, around 90% of them singletons. Sequences were obtained from PBMCs or T cells enriched from blood (not recorded which). These receptors all come from a man aged 30 to 39 who had recovered from COVID-19.

The rearrangement links TRBV30 to TRBJ2-3; 15 bases agree with TRBD2. Germline CDR1 and CDR2: GTSNPN and SVGIG (reference sequence). The CDR3 has 17 residues. Trimming took 1 base from V and 3 from J; bases not matched to a gene: 5. The CDR3 loop is CAWSGGGTSGRTDTQYF. The CDR3 DNA follows: TGTGCCTGGAGTGGCGGGGGGACTAGCGGGAGGACAGATACGCAGTATTTT.

The J gene is TRBJ2-3, the V gene TRBV6-2 or TRBV6-3; 8 positions agree with TRBD2. Germline V gene sequence: CDR1 MNHEY, CDR2 SVGEGT. J was trimmed by 4 bases and V by 6 bases; bases with no gene match: 6. The CDR3 contains 14 residues. The CDR3 reads CASSAGLASDTQYF. The CDR3 DNA sequence: TGTGCCAGCAGCGCCGGACTAGCCTCAGATACGCAGTATTTT.

The rearrangement uses TRBV7-4 and TRBJ1-5; D may be TRBD1 (5 bases). In germline, CDR1 is SGHVT, CDR2 SQSDAQ. The CDR3 spans 17 residues. The CDR3 region has the DNA TGTCCCCCCCGCGCCGCATACGGGGGGGGGAGCAATCAGCCCCAGCATTTT. Translated: CPPRAAYGGGSNQPQHF.

The chain carries TRBV3-1 (or the pseudogene TRBV3-2) and TRBJ1-6; D remains ambiguous. This CDR3 is built from 15 residues. V dropped 7 bases and J dropped 3 bases, with 13 bases sitting between them. Germline-derived CDR1 and CDR2 are LGHDT and YNNKEL (reference sequence). The CDR3 DNA sequence: TGTGCCAGCAACGACGCGGGGAGCTATAATTCACCCCTCCACTTT. Translating it yields CASNDAGSYNSPLHF.

In this sample, this clone turned up a few times. The V gene is TRBV15, the J gene TRBJ2-3; D gene ambiguous. The V gene's germline CDR1 is LNHNV and CDR2 YYDKDF (reference sequence). CDR3 length: 13 residues. V lost 3 bases, J lost 4 bases, and 8 bases lay in between. As DNA, the CDR3 is TGTGCCACCAGCAGGAGTTACGCAGATACGCAGTATTTT. This gives the protein CATSRSYADTQYF.

This clone was recorded a few times. CDR3 region: CASSLGGVNGYTF. The CDR3 nucleotides are TGTGCCAGCAGCTTAGGGGGGGTAAATGGCTACACCTTC. The chain joins TRBV7-9 to TRBJ1-2, with a possible D match to TRBD1 (5 bases). The CDR3 is made up of 13 amino acids. With 1 base removed from V and 6 bases from J, the gap between germline ends came to 9 bases. In germline, CDR1 is SEHNR, CDR2 FQNEAQ (reference sequence).

The chain carries TRBV4-1 and TRBJ2-4; TRBD2 agrees at 14 bases. V lost 1 base, J lost 5 bases, and 1 base stayed unmatched. The CDR3 runs 16 residues. CDR1 is MGHRA and CDR2 is YSYEKL in the germline V gene. CDR3 nucleotide sequence: TGCGCCAGCAGCCAAGGGGGACTAGCGGGAGAAAACATTCAGTACTTC. It yields the protein CASSQGGLAGENIQYF.

The genes are TRBV5-4 and TRBJ1-2; 9 bases fit TRBD1. The V segment lost 4 bases and the J segment 7 bases; nucleotides outside the gene matches: 11. The CDR3 totals 15 residues. The germline CDR1 and CDR2 sequences are SGHNT and YYREEE (reference sequence). The CDR3: CASSEYSGTGSGYTF. CDR3 bases: TGTGCCAGCAGCGAATATTCGGGGACAGGGAGTGGCTACACCTTC. The full variable domain, completed using reference TRBV5-4 and TRBJ1-2, is ETGVTQSPTHLIKTRGQQVTLRCSSQSGHNTVSWYQQALGQGPQFIFQYYREEENGRGNFPPRFSGLQFPNYSSELNVNALELDDSALYLCASSEYSGTGSGYTFGSGTRLTVV.

DNA of the CDR3: TGTGCCAGCAGCGGGGAGGGCAGGGGAGCAACTAATGAAAAACTGTTTTTT. Protein: CASSGEGRGATNEKLFF. This chain links TRBV3-1 (or the pseudogene TRBV3-2) with TRBJ1-4, with D possibly TRBD1 on 6 matching bases. The CDR3 covers 17 residues. V lost 5 bases and J lost 0, with 16 bases in between. The V gene's germline CDR1 is LGHDT and CDR2 YNNKEL (reference sequence).